This T cell receptor beta chain was observed in a study of cytomegalovirus exposure and HLA in healthy donors. Findings of the study overall: Common viral pathogens seemed, in a later analysis, to connect with several of the most significant clusters.

13 Jbeta primers and 60 Vbeta primers were used for the PCR. TCRdb's copy holds only in-frame clones and misses some; the assay was immunoSEQ multiplex PCR. The sample lists about 140,000 clones, approximately 61% occurring once. This clone was seen only once. No antigen is known for it. Germline CDR1 reads SGDLS; CDR2 reads YYNGEE. The CDR3 covers 16 residues. Trimming at V came to 3 bases and at J to 1 base, leaving 6 bases not matched to a gene. The TCR sequence derives from a human donor in good health. The sequenced material came from PBMCs. This chain links TRBV9 with TRBJ2-3; 9 bases line up with TRBD1. DNA for the CDR3: TGTGCCAGCAGCGCCATGACAGGGGGAGGCACAGATACGCAGTATTTT. As protein: CASSAMTGGGTDTQYF. The full variable domain, rest sourced from reference TRBV9 and TRBJ2-3, is DSGVTQTPKHLITATGQRVTLRCSPRSGDLSVYWYQQSLDQGLQFLIQYYNGEERAKGNILERFSAQQFPDLHSELNLSSLELGDSALYFCASSAMTGGGTDTQYFGPGTRLTVL.